This TCR beta chain comes out of a study of human T cells and chemical hapten exposure. CDR1 is PRHDT, CDR2 FYEKMQ, per germline (reference sequence). J lost 6 bases, V lost 3 bases, and 7 bases had no gene match. This CDR3 comprises 14 residues. This clonotype was counted only a few times. Time point given: pre-sensitization, week 0. Regarding treatment: therapeutic diphenylcyclopropenone sensitization with weekly scalp DPC. The starting material, unfractionated whole blood, was used for total RNA extraction. MiXCR was run by TCRdb on the RACE reads, yielding one entry per CDR3 protein. Among tens of thousands of distinct CDR3 sequences listed, around 10% were seen once.

V usage is TRBV13 and J usage is TRBJ2-7; 8 nucleotides align to TRBD2. The clonotype comes from a man aged 50-59 years with alopecia areata. Some clones in this sample may be carry-over from other donors' samples. Sequencing used whole blood, obtained in connection with sensitization to the hapten diphenylcyclopropenone (DPC). CDR3 DNA: TGTGCCAGCAGCTTGCGCGGGAGGAAGGGCGAGCAGTACTTC. Protein sequence: CASSLRGRKGEQYF.